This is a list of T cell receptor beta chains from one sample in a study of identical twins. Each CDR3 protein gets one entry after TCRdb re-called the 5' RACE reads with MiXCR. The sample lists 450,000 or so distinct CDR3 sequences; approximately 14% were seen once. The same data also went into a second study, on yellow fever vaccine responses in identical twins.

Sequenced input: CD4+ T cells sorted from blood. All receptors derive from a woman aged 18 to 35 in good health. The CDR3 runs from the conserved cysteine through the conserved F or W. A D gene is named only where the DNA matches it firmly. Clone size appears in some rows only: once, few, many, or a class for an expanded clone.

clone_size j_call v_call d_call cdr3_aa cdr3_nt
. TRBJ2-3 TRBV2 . CASSEVTDTQYF TGTGCCAGCAGTGAAGTCACAGATACGCAGTATTTT
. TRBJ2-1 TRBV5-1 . CASSFSGSAAYNEQFF TGCGCCAGCAGCTTCTCCGGGAGTGCAGCTTACAATGAGCAGTTCTTC
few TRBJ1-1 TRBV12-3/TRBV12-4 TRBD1 CASVTGAINTEAFF TGTGCCAGCGTAACAGGGGCCATAAACACTGAAGCTTTCTTT
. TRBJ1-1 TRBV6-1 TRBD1 CAREGAAFF TGTGCCAGAGAGGGGGCAGCTTTCTTT
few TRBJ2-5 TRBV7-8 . CASSLRVLVKETQYF TGTGCCAGCAGCTTAAGAGTGCTTGTTAAAGAGACCCAGTACTTC
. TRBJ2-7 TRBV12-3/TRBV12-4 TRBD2 CASSRRASGGEQYF TGTGCCAGCAGTCGTCGGGCCTCGGGGGGCGAGCAGTACTTC
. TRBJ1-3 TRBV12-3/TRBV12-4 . CASSLRQDLSGNTIYF TGTGCCAGCAGTTTGAGGCAGGACCTCTCTGGAAACACCATATATTTT
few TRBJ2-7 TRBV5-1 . CASSLGGVSPFEQYF TGCGCCAGCAGCTTGGGGGGGGTGTCCCCTTTCGAGCAGTACTTC
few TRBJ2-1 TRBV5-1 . CASSLIGREGQFF TGCGCCAGCAGCTTGATAGGCAGGGAAGGGCAGTTCTTC
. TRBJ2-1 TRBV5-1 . CASSLGRRLLNNEQFF TGCGCCAGCAGCTTGGGCCGCCGCCTATTAAACAATGAGCAGTTCTTC
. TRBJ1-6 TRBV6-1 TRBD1 CASTLLTGGNSPLHF TGTGCCAGCACCCTTCTAACAGGGGGAAATTCACCCCTCCACTTT
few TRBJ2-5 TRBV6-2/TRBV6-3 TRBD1 CASTPATGERETQYF TGTGCCAGCACTCCCGCGACAGGGGAACGAGAGACCCAGTACTTC
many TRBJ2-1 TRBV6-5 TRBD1 CASSADRGRFNEQFF TGTGCCAGCAGCGCAGACAGGGGGCGCTTCAATGAGCAGTTCTTC
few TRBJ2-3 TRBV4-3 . CASSRTAGTDTQYF TGCGCCAGCAGCCGTACCGCCGGCACAGATACGCAGTATTTT
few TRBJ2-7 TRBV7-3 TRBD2 CASSFNRGGLYEQYF TGTGCCAGCAGCTTTAATCGGGGGGGTCTCTACGAGCAGTACTTC
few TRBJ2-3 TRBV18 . CASSQERGPTDTQYF TGTGCCAGCTCACAGGAGAGGGGACCCACAGATACGCAGTATTTT
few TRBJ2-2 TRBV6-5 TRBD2 CASSYVLAGGLNTGELFF TGTGCCAGCAGTTATGTTCTAGCGGGAGGCCTGAACACCGGGGAGCTGTTTTTT
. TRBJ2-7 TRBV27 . CASKEAIRRGEQYF TGTGCCAGCAAAGAGGCAATTCGGCGTGGGGAGCAGTACTTC
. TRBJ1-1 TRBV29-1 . CSGQNTEAFF TGCAGCGGACAGAACACTGAAGCTTTCTTT
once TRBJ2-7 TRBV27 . CATKFKGLESTYEQYF TGTGCCACTAAGTTTAAGGGATTAGAATCCACCTACGAGCAGTACTTC
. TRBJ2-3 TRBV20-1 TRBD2 CSATGMLADSTDTQYF TGCAGTGCCACCGGAATGCTAGCGGATAGCACAGATACGCAGTATTTT
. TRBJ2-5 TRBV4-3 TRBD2 CASSQGPGLAGVQETQYF TGCGCCAGCAGCCAAGGACCCGGACTAGCGGGAGTTCAGGAGACCCAGTACTTC
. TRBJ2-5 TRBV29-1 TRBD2 CSVGLAGTGTQYF TGCAGCGTTGGACTAGCGGGTACCGGGACCCAGTACTTC
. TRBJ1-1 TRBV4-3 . CASSQKKNLEAFF TGCGCCAGCAGCCAAAAGAAGAATCTTGAAGCTTTCTTT
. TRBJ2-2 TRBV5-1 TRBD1 CASSPRGQGGTGELFF TGCGCCAGCAGCCCAAGAGGACAGGGCGGAACCGGGGAGCTGTTTTTT
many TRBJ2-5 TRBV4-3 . CASSQEGGQETQYF TGCGCCAGCAGCCAAGAAGGAGGACAGGAGACCCAGTACTTC
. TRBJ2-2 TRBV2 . CASSPAWSSGDLFF TGTGCCAGCAGTCCCGCCTGGAGTTCCGGGGACCTGTTTTTT
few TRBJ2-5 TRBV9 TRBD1 CASSVRQGTTGETQYF TGTGCCAGCAGCGTAAGACAGGGTACGACCGGGGAGACCCAGTACTTC
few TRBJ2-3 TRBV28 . CASSLAGSLADTQYF TGTGCCAGCAGTTTAGCCGGGAGTTTGGCAGATACGCAGTATTTT
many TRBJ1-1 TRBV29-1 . CSVCPPGKNTEAFF TGCAGCGTGTGCCCACCGGGCAAGAACACTGAAGCTTTCTTT
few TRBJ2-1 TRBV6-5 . CASSYSIRQGGYNEQFF TGTGCCAGCAGTTACTCGATTCGGCAGGGGGGATACAATGAGCAGTTCTTC
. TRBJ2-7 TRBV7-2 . CASSLQGGFEQYF TGTGCCAGCAGCTTACAGGGTGGTTTTGAGCAGTACTTC
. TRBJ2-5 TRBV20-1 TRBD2 CSASTSGSGETQYF TGCAGTGCTAGTACTAGCGGGAGCGGAGAGACCCAGTACTTC
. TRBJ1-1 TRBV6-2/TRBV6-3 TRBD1 CASSLMQGASAEAFF TGTGCCAGCAGTCTTATGCAGGGGGCCAGCGCTGAAGCTTTCTTT
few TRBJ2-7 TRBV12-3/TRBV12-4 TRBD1 CASSYQPGTGGYEQYF TGTGCCAGCAGTTACCAACCCGGGACAGGGGGCTACGAGCAGTACTTC
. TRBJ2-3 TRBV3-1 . CASSLSWDLLDTQYF TGTGCCAGCAGCCTATCCTGGGACCTTTTAGATACGCAGTATTTT
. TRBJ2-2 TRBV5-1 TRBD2 CASSPGGRETGELFF TGCGCCAGCAGCCCCGGGGGGAGAGAGACCGGGGAGCTGTTTTTT
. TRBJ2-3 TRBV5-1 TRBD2 CASSTLAGEGDTQYF TGCGCCAGCAGCACTCTAGCGGGGGAAGGAGATACGCAGTATTTT
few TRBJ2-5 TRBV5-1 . CASSLLSQETQYF TGCGCCAGCAGCTTGCTATCCCAAGAGACCCAGTACTTC
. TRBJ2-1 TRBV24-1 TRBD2 CATSAGALAGRYNEQFF TGTGCCACCAGTGCCGGGGCACTAGCGGGGCGATACAATGAGCAGTTCTTC
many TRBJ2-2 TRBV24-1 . CATSDFRGKANTGELFF TGTGCCACCAGTGATTTTAGGGGGAAGGCGAACACCGGGGAGCTGTTTTTT
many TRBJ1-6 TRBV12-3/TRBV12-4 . CASVDSSYNSPLHF TGTGCCAGCGTGGACAGCTCCTATAATTCACCCCTCCACTTT
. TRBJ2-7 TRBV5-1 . CASSLAMGTYSYEQYF TGCGCCAGCAGCTTGGCTATGGGGACGTACTCCTACGAGCAGTACTTC
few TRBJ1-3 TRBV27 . CASSPRGRSGNTIYF TGTGCCAGCAGCCCTCGGGGGCGCTCTGGAAACACCATATATTTT
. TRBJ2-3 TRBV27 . CASSLERGRDTQYF TGTGCCAGCAGTTTAGAAAGGGGTCGGGATACGCAGTATTTT
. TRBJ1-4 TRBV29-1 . CSVVVRNNEKLFF TGCAGCGTTGTGGTCAGGAATAATGAAAAACTGTTTTTT
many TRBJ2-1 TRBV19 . CASGFQNNEQFF TGTGCCAGTGGGTTTCAGAACAATGAGCAGTTCTTC
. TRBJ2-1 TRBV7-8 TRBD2 CASSPRTSGTLNEQFF TGTGCCAGCAGCCCGAGAACTAGCGGGACATTGAATGAGCAGTTCTTC
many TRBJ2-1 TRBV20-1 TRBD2 CSQAGGNEQFF TGCAGTCAGGCGGGAGGCAATGAGCAGTTCTTC
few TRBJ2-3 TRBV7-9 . CASSSKVSDTQYF TGTGCCAGCAGCTCCAAAGTATCGGATACGCAGTATTTT
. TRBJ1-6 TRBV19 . CASSLEGAYNSPLHF TGTGCCAGTAGTCTCGAGGGCGCTTATAATTCACCCCTCCACTTT
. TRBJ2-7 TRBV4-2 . CASSQVLRDRINEQYF TGTGCCAGCAGCCAAGTGTTAAGAGACAGGATCAACGAGCAGTACTTC
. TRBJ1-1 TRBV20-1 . CSARRGGAKTEAFF TGCAGTGCTAGGCGGGGGGGGGCTAAGACTGAAGCTTTCTTT
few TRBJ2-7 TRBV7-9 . CASSLGMGYEQYF TGTGCCAGCAGCTTAGGTATGGGGTACGAGCAGTACTTC